The clone carrying this TCR beta chain showed up many times. Its antigen is unidentified. Hyperthyroidism of Graves' type that showed no ophthalmopathy progression within 18 months was stable. The data originate from a study of T cells in Graves' hyperthyroidism and ophthalmopathy. The study's findings and limits: The model forecast ophthalmopathy, anticipating it by a median approximately 6.2 months before onset. From stable hyperthyroidism, ophthalmopathy was separated by a 13 V-J model.

Deletions cut 5 bases from V and 10 bases from J, with 15 bases between. The CDR3 covers 14 residues. Germline CDR1 reads MNHEY; CDR2 reads SVGAGI. RNA transcripts were the template for amplifying TCR beta CDR3 regions. TCR CDR3 underwent first-round RT-PCR with the HTBI primer set. TCRdb re-analysed the multiplex PCR reads in MiXCR, keeping a single row per CDR3 protein. The sample includes 500,000 to 600,000 distinct CDR3 sequences, 40% to 55% of them seen just once. The clonotype originates from a woman under 30 with Graves' hyperthyroidism. Source material: peripheral blood or thyroid tissue (not recorded which). This sequence joins TRBV6-5 and TRBJ1-6; D may be TRBD1 (6 bases). This CDR3 reads CASSTQGLTSPLHF. The DNA for the CDR3 is TGTGCCAGCAGTACTCAGGGGTTGACCTCACCCCTCCACTTT.